This T cell receptor (beta chain) was observed in a study of T cell responses to AZD1222 COVID-19 vaccine. The count of this clone is one. After removal of 3 bases from V and 2 bases from J, the junction contained 7 bases not matched to a gene. Germline V CDR1 and CDR2: KGHSH, LQKENI. The CDR3 is 16 amino acids. TCRdb keeps only in-frame clones here, not all; method: immunoSEQ multiplex PCR. The repertoire has 200,000 or so clones, approximately 91% of them found once; the top ten carry 0.99%. The specimen was peripheral blood, collected on day 0 of AZD1222 vaccination. This sequence joins TRBV18 and TRBJ1-1, with TRBD1 matching over 9 bases. This TCR was recovered from an adult in good health. The CDR3 protein is CASSPNGQGTNTEAFF. The DNA of the CDR3 is TGTGCCAGCTCACCCAATGGACAGGGGACAAACACTGAAGCTTTCTTT.